The entry below gives a single T cell receptor (beta chain) sequence along with its context. No antigen is known for it. No much larger clone is present one base from it, and per-base qualities are unavailable. CDR1 SEHNR and CDR2 FQNEAQ were looked up in the germline V gene (reference sequence). V is reduced by 4 bases and J by 0 bases, leaving a spacing of 14 bases between them. The CDR3 contains 16 residues, cysteine and phenylalanine counted. Only the CDR3 region is kept as DNA, spanning 48 bases read in frame from base 1. TCRbeta CDR3 regions were amplified from genomic DNA using the immunoSEQ Assay, a bias-controlled multiplex PCR. On the study's bioinformatics: The number of nucleated cells in each sample was estimated by amplification of reference gene primers within the assay. Sequence reads were collapsed and filtered to measure the absolute abundance of every unique TCRbeta CDR3 rearrangement. For each sample, productive Simpson clonality was calculated as the square root of Simpson's diversity index across productive rearrangements. This immuneACCESS table, as held by TCRdb, lists in-frame sequences with V and J called but not all clones. Of the missing ones, under half trace to an unresolved V gene in checked studies; the others have no known cause. D and trimming come from the DNA, and the V and J calls and clone size come from that table. This sample has some 300,000 clones in its table, and 85% to 90% of those were observed once. About 1.2% of the sample lies in the top ten.

The data are from a study of blood T cell repertoires in COVID-19 (dated by TCRdb to 2018 to 2021). Describing the broader study: The collaborator samples originated in the United States, Italy and Spain and spanned the acute and convalescent phases of COVID-19. The material from the prospective study consisted of cDNA or gDNA derived from T cells, B-cell-depleted T cells, or PBMCs. Deeply sampled blood TCRbeta repertoires from subjects exposed to, actively infected with, or recovered from COVID-19 were included in the dataset. A freely available public database, intended as a resource for researchers studying the immune response to SARS-CoV-2, is where the repertoires were released. The samples were drawn from the first 160 participants of the ongoing ImmuneRACE study and from 950 to 1,500 subjects provided by 6 global collaborators. The sample metadata nearly always contained a de-identified subject ID, COVID-19 status, age in years and sex. Where available, HLA class I and class II types were obtained from metadata supplied by the sample provider rather than from assay-based typing.

Collaborating institutions collected whole blood in K2EDTA tubes following their own protocols. For TCRbeta analysis, collaborator samples were shipped as frozen whole blood, as isolated PBMCs, or as DNA extracted from either sample type. Broad study findings and their caveats: How much clinical and demographic metadata was included differed by source and by participant, and the metadata was provided uncurated.

The V and J genes are TRBV7-9 and TRBJ2-3; the D gene is perhaps TRBD2, on 6 matching bases. The TCR originated in a man aged 65-85 years with acute or convalescent COVID-19. Sequenced: peripheral blood. The nucleotide sequence reads as follows: TGTGCCAGCAGCTCCGGGACTCGTGCTAGCACAGATACGCAGTATTTT. This translates into CASSSGTRASTDTQYF.